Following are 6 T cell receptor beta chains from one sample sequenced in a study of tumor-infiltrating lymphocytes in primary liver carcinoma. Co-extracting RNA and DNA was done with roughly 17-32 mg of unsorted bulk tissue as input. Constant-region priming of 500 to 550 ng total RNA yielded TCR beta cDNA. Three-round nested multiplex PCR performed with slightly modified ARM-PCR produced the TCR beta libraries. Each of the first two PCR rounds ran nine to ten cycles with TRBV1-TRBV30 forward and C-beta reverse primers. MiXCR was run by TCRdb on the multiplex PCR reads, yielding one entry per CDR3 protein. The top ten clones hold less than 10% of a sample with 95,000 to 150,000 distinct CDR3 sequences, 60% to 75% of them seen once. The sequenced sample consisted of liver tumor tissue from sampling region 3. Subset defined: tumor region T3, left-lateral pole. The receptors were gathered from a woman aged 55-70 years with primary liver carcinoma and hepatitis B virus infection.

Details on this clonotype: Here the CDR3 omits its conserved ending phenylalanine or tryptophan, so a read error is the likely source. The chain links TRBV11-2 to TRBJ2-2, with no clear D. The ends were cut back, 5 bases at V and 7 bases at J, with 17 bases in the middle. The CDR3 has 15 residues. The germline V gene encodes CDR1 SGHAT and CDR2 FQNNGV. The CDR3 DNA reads TGTGCCAGCAGCCCTCCGCAAGGACCGTGCGGGGAGCTGTTTTGT. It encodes CASSPPQGPCGELFC.

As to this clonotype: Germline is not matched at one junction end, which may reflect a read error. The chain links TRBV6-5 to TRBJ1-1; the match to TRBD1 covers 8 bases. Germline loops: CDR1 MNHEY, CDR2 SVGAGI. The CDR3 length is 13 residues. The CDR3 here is CASSWTGYTEAFF. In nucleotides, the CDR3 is TGTGCCAGCAGTTGGACAGGGTATACTGAGGCTTTCTTT.

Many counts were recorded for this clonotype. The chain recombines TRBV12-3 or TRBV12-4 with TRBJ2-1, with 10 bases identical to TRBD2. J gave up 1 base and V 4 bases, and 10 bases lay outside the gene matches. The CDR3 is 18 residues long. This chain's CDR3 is CASSSTPGLAVSYNEQFF. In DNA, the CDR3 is TGTGCCAGCAGTTCCACTCCCGGACTAGCGGTGTCCTACAATGAGCAGTTCTTC.

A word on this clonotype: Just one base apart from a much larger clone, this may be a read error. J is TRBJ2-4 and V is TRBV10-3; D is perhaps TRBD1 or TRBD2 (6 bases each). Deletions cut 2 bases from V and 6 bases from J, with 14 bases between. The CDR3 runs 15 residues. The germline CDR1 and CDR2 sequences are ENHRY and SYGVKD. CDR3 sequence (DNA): TGTGCCATCAGTGAGAGGGGGGCTTCCAGAAACATTCAGTACTTC. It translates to CAISERGASRNIQYF.

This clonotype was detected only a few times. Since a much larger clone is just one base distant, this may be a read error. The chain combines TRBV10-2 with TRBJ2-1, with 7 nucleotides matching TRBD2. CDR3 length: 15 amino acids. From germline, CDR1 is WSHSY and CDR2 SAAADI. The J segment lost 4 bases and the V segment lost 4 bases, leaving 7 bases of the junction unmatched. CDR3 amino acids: CASSAWEGLYNEQFF. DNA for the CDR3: TGCGCCAGCAGTGCGTGGGAGGGTTTGTACAATGAGCAGTTCTTC.

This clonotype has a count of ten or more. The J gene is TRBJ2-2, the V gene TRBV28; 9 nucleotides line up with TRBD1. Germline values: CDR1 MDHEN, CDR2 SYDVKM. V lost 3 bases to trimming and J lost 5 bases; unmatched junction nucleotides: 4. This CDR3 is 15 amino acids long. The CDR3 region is CASSLQGQGTGELFF. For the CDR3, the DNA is TGTGCCAGCAGTTTGCAAGGACAGGGGACCGGGGAGCTGTTTTTT.